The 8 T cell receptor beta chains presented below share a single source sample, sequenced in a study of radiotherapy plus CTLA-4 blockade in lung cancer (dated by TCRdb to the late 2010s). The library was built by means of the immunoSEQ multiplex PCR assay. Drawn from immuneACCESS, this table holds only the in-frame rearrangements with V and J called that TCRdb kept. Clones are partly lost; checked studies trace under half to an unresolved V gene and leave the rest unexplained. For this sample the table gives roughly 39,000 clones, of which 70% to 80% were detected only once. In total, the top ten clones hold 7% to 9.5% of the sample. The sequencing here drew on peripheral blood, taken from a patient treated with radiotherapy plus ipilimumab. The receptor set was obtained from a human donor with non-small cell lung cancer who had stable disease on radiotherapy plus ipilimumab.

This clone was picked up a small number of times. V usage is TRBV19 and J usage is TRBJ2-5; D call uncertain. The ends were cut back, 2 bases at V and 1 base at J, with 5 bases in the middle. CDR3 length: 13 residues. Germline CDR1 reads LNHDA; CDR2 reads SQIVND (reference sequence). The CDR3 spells CASSIQAQETQYF. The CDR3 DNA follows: TGTGCCAGTAGTATACAGGCCCAAGAGACCCAGTACTTC.

The CDR3 region has the DNA TGCGCCAGCAGCATCGGACGGGCAACTAATGAAAAACTGTTTTTT. This gives the protein CASSIGRATNEKLFF. The chain employs TRBV5-1 and TRBJ1-4; D not resolved. CDR3 length: 15 amino acids. Germline CDR1 and CDR2: SGHRS and YFSETQ. V lost 4 bases and J lost 0, with 10 bases in between.

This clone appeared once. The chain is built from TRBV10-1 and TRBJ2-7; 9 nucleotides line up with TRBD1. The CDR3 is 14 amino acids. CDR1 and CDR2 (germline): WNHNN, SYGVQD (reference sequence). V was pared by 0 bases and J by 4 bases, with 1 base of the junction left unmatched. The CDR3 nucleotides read TGCGCCAGCAGTGAGTCAGGGACAGGGTACGAGCAGTACTTC. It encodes CASSESGTGYEQYF.

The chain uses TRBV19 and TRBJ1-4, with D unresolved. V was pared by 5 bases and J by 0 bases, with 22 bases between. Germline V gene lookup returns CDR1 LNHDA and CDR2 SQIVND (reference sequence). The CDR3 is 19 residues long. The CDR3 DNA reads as TGTGCCAGTAGTCTCTACGGCCGTCCGCAGAGCTCAACTAATGAAAAACTGTTTTTT. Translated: CASSLYGRPQSSTNEKLFF.

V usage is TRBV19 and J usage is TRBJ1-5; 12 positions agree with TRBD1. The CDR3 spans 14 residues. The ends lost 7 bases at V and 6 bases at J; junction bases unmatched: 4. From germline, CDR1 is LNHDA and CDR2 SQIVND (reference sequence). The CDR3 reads CASNRDRGLQPQHF. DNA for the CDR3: TGTGCCAGTAACCGGGACAGGGGGCTTCAGCCCCAGCATTTT.

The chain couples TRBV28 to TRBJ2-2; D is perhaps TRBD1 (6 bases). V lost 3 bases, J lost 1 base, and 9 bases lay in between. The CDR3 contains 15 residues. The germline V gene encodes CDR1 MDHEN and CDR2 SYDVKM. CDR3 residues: CASSLMTGNTGELFF. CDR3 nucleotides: TGTGCCAGCAGTTTGATGACAGGGAACACCGGGGAGCTGTTTTTT.

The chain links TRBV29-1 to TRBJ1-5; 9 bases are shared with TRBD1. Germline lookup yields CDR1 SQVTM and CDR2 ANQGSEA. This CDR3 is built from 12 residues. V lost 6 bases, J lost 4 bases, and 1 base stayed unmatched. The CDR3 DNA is TGCAGCGTAGGACAGGGGAATCAGCCCCAGCATTTT. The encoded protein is CSVGQGNQPQHF.

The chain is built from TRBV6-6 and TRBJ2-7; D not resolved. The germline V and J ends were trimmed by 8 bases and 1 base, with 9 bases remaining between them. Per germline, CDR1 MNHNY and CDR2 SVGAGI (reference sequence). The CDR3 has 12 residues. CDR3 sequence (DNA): TGTGCCAGCGGAAAGGAGTCCTACGAGCAGTACTTC. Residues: CASGKESYEQYF.